This T cell receptor (beta chain) derives from a study of T cells in Graves' hyperthyroidism and ophthalmopathy. Clinical symptoms, serum thyroxine, TRAb, thyroid ultrasound and orbital computed tomography informed diagnoses. The V and J ends lost 5 bases and 9 bases, in that order; junction bases with no gene match: 3. Germline V gene data show CDR1 as SGHVS and CDR2 as FQNEAQ. This CDR3 contains 13 residues. TCR beta CDR3 regions were amplified from RNA transcripts. TCR CDR3 regions were first amplified by RT-PCR with HTBI primers. In TCRdb, the multiplex PCR reads were re-called with MiXCR into one record per CDR3 protein. The sample includes some 200,000 distinct CDR3 sequences, under 20% of them seen just once.

The specimen sequenced was blood. The TCR sequence derives from a man aged 50 or older with Graves' hyperthyroidism. V is TRBV7-8 and J is TRBJ2-1; 11 positions match TRBD2. For the CDR3, the DNA is TGTGCCAGCAGCGTGGGACTAGCGGCTGAGCAGTTCTTC. Its protein is CASSVGLAAEQFF.